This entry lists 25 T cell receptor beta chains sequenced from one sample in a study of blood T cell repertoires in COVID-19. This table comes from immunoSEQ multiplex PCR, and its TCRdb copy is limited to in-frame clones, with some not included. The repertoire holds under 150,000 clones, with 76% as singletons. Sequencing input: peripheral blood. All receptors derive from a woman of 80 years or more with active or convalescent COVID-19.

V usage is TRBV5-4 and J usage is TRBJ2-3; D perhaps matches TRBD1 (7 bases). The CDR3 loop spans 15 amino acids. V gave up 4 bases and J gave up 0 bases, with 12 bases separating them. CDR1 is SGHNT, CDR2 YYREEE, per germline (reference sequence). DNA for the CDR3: TGTGCCAGCAGCCCAGGGGGGACGAGCACAGATACGCAGTATTTT. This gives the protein CASSPGGTSTDTQYF.

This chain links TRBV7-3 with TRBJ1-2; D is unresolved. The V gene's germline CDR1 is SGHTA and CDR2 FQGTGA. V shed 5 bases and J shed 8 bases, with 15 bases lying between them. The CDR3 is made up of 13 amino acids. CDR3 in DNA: TGTGCCAGCAGCCTCCGAGAGGGTTCAGGCTACACCTTC. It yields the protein CASSLREGSGYTF. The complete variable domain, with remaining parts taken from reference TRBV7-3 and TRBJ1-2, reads GAGVSQTPSNKVTEKGKYVELRCDPISGHTALYWYRQSLGQGPEFLIYFQGTGAADDSGLPNDRFFAVRPEGSVSTLKIQRTERGDSAVYLCASSLREGSGYTFGSGTRLTVV.

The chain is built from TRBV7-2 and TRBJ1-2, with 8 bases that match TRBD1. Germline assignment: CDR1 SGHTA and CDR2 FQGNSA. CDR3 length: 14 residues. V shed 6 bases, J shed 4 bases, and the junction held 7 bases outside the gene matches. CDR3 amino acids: CASRPGQGTYGYTF. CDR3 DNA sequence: TGTGCCAGCAGACCCGGACAGGGCACCTATGGCTACACCTTC.

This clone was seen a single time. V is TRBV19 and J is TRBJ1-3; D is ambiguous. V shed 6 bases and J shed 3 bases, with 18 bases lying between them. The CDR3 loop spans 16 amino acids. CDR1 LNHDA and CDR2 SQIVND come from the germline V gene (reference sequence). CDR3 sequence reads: CASSGGLGSGGNTIYF. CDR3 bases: TGTGCCAGTAGCGGAGGTTTGGGGTCGGGTGGAAACACCATATATTTT.

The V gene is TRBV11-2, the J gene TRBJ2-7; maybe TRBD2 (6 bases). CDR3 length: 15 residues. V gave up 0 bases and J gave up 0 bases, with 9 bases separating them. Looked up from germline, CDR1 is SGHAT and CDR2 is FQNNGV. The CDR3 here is CASSLERGISYEQYF. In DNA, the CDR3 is TGTGCCAGCAGCTTAGAACGGGGGATCTCCTACGAGCAGTACTTC.

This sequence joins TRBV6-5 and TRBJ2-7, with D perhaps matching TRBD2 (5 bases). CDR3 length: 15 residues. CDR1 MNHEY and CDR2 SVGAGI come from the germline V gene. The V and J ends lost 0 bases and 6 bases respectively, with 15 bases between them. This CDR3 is CASSYSTGIFGEQYF. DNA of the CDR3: TGTGCCAGCAGTTACTCGACGGGGATTTTTGGCGAGCAGTACTTC.

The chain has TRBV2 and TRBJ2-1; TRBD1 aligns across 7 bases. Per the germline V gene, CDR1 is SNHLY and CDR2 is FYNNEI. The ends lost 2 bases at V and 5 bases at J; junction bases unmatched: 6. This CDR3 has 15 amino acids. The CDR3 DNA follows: TGTGCCAGCAGTGAAACAGGGGTTTCCCACAATGAGCAGTTCTTC. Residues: CASSETGVSHNEQFF.

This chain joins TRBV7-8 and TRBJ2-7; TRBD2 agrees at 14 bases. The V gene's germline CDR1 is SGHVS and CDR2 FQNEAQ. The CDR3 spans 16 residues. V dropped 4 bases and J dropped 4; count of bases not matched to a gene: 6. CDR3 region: CASSSGLAGGIYEQYF. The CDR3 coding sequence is TGTGCCAGCAGCTCTGGACTAGCGGGGGGCATTTACGAGCAGTACTTC. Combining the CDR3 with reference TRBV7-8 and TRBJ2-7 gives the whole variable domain GAGVSQSPRYKVAKRGQDVALRCDPISGHVSLFWYQQALGQGPEFLTYFQNEAQLDKSGLPSDRFFAERPEGSVSTLKIQRTQQEDSAVYLCASSSGLAGGIYEQYFGPGTRLTVT.

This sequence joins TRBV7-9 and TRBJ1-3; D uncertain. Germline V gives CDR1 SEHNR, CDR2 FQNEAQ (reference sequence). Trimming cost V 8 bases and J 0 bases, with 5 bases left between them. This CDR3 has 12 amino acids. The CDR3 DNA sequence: TGTGCCAGCGGCAGCTCTGGAAACACCATATATTTT. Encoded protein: CASGSSGNTIYF.

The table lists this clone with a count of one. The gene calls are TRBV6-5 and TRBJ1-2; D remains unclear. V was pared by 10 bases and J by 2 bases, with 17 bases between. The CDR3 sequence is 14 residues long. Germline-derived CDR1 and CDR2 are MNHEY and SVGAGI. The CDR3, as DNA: TGTGCCATATTTCCGGCACTGCGGAACTATGGCTACACCTTC. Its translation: CAIFPALRNYGYTF.

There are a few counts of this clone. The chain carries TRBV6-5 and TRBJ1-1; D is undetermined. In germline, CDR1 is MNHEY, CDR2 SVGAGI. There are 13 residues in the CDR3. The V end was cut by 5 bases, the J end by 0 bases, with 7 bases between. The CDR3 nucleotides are TGTGCCAGCAGTCGAGGATTGAACACTGAAGCTTTCTTT. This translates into CASSRGLNTEAFF.

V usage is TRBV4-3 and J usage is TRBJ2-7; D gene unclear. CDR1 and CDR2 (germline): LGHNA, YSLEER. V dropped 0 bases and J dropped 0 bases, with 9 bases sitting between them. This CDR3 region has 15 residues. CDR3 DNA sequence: TGCGCCAGCAGCCAAGAGGCCACCCGCTCCTACGAGCAGTACTTC. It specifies CASSQEATRSYEQYF.

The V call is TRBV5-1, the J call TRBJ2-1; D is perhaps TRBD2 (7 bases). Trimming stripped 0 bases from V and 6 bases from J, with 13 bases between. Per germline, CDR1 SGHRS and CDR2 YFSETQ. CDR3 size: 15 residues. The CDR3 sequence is CASSLVRGAANEQFF. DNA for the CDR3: TGCGCCAGCAGCTTGGTCCGGGGGGCCGCCAATGAGCAGTTCTTC.

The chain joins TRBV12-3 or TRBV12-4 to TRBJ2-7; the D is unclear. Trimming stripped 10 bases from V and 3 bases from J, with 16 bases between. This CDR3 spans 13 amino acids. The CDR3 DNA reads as TGTGCCACGTCCTCGATGGCCGACTACGAGCAGTACTTC. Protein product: CATSSMADYEQYF.

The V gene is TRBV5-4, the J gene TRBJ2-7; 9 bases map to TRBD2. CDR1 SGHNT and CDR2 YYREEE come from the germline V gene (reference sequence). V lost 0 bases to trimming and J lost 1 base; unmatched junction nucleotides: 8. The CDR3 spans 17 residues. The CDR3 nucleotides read TGTGCCAGCAGCTTGGGGCTAGCGGGGACTACATCCTACGAGCAGTACTTC. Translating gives CASSLGLAGTTSYEQYF.

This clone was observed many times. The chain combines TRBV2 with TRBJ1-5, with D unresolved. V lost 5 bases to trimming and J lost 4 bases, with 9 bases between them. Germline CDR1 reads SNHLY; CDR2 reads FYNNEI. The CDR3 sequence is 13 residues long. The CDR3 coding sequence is TGTGCCAGCAGTCTGGGCCCTAATCAGCCCCAGCATTTT. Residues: CASSLGPNQPQHF.

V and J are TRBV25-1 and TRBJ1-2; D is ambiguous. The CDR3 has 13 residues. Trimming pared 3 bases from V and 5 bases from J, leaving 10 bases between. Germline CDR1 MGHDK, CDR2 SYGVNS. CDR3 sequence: CASSDYGVYGYTF. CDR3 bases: TGTGCCAGCAGTGATTACGGGGTTTATGGCTACACCTTC.

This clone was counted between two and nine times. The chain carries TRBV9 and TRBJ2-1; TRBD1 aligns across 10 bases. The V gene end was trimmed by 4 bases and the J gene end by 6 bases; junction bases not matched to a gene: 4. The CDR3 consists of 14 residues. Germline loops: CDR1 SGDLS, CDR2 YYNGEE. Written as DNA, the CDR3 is TGTGCCAGCAGCCCGAGGACAGGGGGCAATGAGCAGTTCTTC. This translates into CASSPRTGGNEQFF.

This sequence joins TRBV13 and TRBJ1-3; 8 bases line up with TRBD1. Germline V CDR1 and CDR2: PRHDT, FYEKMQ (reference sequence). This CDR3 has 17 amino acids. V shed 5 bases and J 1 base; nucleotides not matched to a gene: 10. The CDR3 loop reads CASSPTDRVLSGNTIYF. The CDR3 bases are TGTGCCAGCAGCCCGACGGACAGGGTCCTTTCTGGAAACACCATATATTTT.

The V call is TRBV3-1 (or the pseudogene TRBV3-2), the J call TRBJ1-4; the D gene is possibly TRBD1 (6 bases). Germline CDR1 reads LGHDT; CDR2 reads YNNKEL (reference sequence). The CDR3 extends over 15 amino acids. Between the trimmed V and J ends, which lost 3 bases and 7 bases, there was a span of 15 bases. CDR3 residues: CASSQRGARGEKLFF. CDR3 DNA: TGTGCCAGCAGCCAGCGGGGGGCGCGGGGTGAAAAACTGTTTTTT.

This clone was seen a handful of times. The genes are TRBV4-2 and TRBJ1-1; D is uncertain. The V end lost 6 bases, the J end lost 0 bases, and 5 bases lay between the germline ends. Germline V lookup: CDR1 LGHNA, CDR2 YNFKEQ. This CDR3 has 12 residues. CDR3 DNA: TGTGCCAGCAGTTATATGAACACTGAAGCTTTCTTT. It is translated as CASSYMNTEAFF.

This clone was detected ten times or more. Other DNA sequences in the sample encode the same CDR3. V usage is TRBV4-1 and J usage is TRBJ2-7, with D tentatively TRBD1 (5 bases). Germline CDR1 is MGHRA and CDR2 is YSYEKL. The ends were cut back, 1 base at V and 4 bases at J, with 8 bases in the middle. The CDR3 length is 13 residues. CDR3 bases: TGCGCCAGCAGCCAAGGTTCAGGGTACGAGCAGTACTTC. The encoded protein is CASSQGSGYEQYF.

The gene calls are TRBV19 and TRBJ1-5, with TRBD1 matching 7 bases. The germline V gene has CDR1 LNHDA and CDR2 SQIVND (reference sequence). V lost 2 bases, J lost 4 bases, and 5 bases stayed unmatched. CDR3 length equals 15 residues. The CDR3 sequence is CASSIKQGQNQPQHF. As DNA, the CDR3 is TGTGCCAGTAGTATAAAACAGGGACAGAATCAGCCCCAGCATTTT.

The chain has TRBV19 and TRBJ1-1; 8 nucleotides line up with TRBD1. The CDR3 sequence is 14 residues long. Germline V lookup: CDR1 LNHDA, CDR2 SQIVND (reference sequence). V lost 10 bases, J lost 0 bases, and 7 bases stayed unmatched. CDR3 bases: TGTGCCACCAGGACAGGGATGGTGAACACTGAAGCTTTCTTT. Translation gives CATRTGMVNTEAFF.

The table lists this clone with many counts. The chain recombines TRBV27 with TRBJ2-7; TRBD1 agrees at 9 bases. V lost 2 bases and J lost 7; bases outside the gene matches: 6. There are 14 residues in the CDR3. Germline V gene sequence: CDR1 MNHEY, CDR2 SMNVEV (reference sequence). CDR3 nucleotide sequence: TGTGCCAGCAGTTTAGTCACAGGGGGCCGTGAGCAGTACTTC. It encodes CASSLVTGGREQYF.